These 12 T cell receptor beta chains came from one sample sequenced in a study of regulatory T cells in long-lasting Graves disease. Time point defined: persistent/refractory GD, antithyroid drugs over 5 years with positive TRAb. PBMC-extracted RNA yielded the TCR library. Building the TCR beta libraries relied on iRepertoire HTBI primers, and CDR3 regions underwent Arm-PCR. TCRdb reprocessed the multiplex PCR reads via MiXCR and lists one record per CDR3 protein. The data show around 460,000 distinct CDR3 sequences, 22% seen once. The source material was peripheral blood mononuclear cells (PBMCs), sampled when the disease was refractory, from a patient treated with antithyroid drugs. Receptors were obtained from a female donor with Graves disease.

This CDR3 is CASTSEGTGTHYEQYF. Here the CDR3 DNA reads TGTGCCAGCACCTCGGAAGGGACAGGGACCCACTACGAGCAGTACTTC. The V gene is TRBV6-1, the J gene TRBJ2-7; 9 positions match TRBD1. V gave up 7 bases and J gave up 3 bases; unmatched junction bases: 13. CDR1 is MNHNS, CDR2 SASEGT, per germline. The CDR3 spans 16 residues.

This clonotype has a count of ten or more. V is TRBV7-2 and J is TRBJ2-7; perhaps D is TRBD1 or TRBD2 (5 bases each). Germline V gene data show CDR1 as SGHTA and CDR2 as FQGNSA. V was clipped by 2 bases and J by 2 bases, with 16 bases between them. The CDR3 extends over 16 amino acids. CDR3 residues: CASSLSRVGRAYEQYF. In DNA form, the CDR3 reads TGTGCCAGCAGCTTATCTAGGGTGGGGCGGGCCTACGAGCAGTACTTC.

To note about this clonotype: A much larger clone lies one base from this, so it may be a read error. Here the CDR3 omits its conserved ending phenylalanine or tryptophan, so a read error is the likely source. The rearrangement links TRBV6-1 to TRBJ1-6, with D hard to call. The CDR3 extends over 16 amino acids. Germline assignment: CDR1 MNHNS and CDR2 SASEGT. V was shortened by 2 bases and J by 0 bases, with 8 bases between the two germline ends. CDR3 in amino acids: CASSEWGNSYNSPLHS. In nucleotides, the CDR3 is TGTGCCAGCAGTGAATGGGGTAACTCCTATAATTCACCCCTCCACTCT.

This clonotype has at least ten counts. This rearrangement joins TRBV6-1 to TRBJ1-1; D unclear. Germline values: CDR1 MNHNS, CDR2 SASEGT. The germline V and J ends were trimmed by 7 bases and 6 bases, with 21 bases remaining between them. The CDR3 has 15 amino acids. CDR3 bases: TGTGCCAGCACGATAATGGGGATCGCCGACGCTGAAGCTTTCTTT. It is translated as CASTIMGIADAEAFF.

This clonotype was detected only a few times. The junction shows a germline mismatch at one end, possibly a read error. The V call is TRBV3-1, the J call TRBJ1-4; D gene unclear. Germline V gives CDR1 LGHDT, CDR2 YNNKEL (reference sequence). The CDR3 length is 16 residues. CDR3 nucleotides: TGTGCCAGCAGCGAAGAAATTCCCGGGACTAATGAAAAACTGTTTTTT. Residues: CASSEEIPGTNEKLFF.

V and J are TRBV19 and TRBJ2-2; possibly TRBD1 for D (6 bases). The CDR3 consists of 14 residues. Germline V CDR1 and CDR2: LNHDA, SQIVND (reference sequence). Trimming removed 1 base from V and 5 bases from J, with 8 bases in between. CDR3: CASSIGQGTGELFF. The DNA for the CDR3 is TGTGCCAGTAGTATAGGGCAGGGGACCGGGGAGCTGTTTTTT.

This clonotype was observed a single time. In DNA form, the CDR3 reads TGTGCCAGCAGCTTAGCAAGGTCCTCAGATACGCAGTATTTT. Its translation: CASSLARSSDTQYF. V is TRBV11-3 and J is TRBJ2-3, with D uncertain. V lost 1 base, J lost 4 bases, and 9 bases lay in between. The length of the CDR3 is 14 residues. From germline, CDR1 is SGHNT and CDR2 YENEEA.

The CDR3 DNA reads TGTGCCAGCAGTGGACCGACAGGGCTAACTAATGAAAAACTGTTTTTT. Translated: CASSGPTGLTNEKLFF. The chain has TRBV25-1 and TRBJ1-4; 7 bases agree with TRBD1. This CDR3 is 16 amino acids long. Trimming took 4 bases from V and 1 from J; bases not matched to a gene: 6. Germline V gene data show CDR1 as MGHDK and CDR2 as SYGVNS.

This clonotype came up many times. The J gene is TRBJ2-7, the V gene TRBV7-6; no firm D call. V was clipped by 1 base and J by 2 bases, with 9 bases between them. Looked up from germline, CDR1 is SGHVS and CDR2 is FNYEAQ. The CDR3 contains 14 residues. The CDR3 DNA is TGTGCCAGCAGCTTAGGCCACGTTACCTACGAGCAGTACTTC. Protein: CASSLGHVTYEQYF.

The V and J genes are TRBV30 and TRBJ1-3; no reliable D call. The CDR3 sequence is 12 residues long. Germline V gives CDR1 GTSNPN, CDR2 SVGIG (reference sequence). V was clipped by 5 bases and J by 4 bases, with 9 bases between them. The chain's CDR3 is CAWSPGGNTIYF. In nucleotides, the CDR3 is TGTGCCTGGTCCCCGGGCGGAAACACCATATATTTT. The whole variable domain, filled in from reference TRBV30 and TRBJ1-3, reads SQTIHQWPATLVQPVGSPLSLECTVEGTSNPNLYWYRQAAGRGLQLLFYSVGIGQISSEVPQNLSASRPQDRQFILSSKKLLLSDSGFYLCAWSPGGNTIYFGEGSWLTVV.

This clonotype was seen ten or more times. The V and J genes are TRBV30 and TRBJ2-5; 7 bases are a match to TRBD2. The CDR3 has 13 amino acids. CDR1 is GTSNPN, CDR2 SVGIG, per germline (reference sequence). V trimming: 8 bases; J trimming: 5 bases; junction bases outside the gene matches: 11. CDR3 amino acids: CARSAAGAETQYF. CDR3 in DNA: TGTGCCCGGTCCGCGGCGGGAGCTGAGACCCAGTACTTC.

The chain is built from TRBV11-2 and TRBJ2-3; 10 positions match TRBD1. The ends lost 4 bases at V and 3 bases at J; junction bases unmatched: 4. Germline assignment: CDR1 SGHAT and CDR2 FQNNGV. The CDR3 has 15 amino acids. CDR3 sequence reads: CASSWRDRGTDTQYF. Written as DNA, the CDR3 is TGTGCCAGCAGCTGGAGGGACAGGGGAACAGATACGCAGTATTTT.